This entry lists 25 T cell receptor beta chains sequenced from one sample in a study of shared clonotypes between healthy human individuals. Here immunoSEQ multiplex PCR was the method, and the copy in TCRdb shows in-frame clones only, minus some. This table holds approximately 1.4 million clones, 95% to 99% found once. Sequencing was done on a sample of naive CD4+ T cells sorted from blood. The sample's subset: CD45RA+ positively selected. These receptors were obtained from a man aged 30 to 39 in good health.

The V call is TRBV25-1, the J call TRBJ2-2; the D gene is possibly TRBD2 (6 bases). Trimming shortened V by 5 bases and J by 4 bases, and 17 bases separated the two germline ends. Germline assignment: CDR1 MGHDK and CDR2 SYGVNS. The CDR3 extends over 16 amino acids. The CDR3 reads CASSPLGGGFTGELFF. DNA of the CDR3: TGTGCCAGCAGTCCCCTGGGGGGAGGATTCACCGGGGAGCTGTTTTTT.

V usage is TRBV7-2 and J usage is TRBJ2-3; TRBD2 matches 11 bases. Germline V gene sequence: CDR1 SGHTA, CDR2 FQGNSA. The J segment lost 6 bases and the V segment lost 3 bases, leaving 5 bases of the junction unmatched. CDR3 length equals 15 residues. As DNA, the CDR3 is TGTGCCAGCAGCTTCCCCGCTAGCGGGGGGGATACGCAGTATTTT. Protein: CASSFPASGGDTQYF.

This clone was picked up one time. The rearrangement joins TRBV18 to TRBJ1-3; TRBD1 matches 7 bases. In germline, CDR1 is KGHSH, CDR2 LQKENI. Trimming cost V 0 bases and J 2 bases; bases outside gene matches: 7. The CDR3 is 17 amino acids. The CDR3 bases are TGTGCCAGCTCACCACCGTTCGAAGGGGGCACTGGAAACACCATATATTTT. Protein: CASSPPFEGGTGNTIYF. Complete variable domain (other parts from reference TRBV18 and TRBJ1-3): NAGVMQNPRHLVRRRGQEARLRCSPMKGHSHVYWYRQLPEEGLKFMVYLQKENIIDESGMPKERFSAEFPKEGPSILRIQQVVRGDSAAYFCASSPPFEGGTGNTIYFGEGSWLTVV.

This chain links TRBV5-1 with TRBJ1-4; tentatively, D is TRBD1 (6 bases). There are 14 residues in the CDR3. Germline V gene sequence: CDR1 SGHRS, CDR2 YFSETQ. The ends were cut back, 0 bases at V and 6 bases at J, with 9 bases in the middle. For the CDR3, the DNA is TGCGCCAGCAGCTTGGTCTCAGGGGATGAAAAACTGTTTTTT. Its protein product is CASSLVSGDEKLFF.

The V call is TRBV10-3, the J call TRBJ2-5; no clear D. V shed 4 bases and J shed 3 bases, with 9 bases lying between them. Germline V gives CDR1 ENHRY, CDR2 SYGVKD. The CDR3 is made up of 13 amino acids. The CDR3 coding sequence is TGTGCCATCAGTGTATCTCGGAAAGAGACCCAGTACTTC. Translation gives CAISVSRKETQYF.

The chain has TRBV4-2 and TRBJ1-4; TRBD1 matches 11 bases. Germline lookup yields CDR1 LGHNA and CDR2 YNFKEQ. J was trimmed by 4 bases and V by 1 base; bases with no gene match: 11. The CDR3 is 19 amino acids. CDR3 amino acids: CASSQGRGQGGILNEKLFF. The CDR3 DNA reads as TGTGCCAGCAGCCAAGGGAGGGGACAGGGGGGTATACTTAATGAAAAACTGTTTTTT.

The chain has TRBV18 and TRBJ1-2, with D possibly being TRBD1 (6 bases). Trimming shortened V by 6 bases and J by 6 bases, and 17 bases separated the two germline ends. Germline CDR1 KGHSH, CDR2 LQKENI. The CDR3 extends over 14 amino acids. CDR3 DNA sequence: TGTGCCAGCTCGCCCCAGGGACAAGGCAATGGCTACACCTTC. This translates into CASSPQGQGNGYTF.

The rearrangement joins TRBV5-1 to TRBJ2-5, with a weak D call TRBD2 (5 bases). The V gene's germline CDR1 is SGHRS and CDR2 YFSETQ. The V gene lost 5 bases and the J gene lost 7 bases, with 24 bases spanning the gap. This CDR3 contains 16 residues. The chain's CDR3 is CASRSGLTTPEGTQYF. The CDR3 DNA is TGCGCCAGCAGATCTGGACTTACCACTCCCGAGGGGACCCAGTACTTC.

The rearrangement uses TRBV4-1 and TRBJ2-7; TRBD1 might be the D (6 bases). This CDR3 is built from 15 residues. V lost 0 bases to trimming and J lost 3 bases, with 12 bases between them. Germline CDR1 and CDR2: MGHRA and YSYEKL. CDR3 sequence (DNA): TGCGCCAGCAGCCAAGACAGGGGATTTTACTACGAGCAGTACTTC. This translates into CASSQDRGFYYEQYF.

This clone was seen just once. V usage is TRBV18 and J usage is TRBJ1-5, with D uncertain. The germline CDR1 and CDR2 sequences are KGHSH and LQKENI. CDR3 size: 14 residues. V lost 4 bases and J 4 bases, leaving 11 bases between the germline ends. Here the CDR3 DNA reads TGTGCCAGCTCACAAATACAGCTAAATCAGCCCCAGCATTTT. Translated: CASSQIQLNQPQHF.

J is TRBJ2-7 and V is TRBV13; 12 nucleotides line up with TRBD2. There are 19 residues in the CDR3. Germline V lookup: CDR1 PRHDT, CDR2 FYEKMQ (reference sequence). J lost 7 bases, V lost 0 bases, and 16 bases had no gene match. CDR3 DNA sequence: TGTGCCAGCAGCTTAGGTGGCTTGAGGACTAGCGGGACTACCAGGGAGCAGTACTTC. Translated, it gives CASSLGGLRTSGTTREQYF.

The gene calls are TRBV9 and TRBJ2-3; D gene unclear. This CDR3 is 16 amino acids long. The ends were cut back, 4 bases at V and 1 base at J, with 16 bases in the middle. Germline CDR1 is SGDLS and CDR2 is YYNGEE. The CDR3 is CASSTRPKIGTDTQYF. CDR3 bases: TGTGCCAGCAGCACCCGACCAAAGATTGGCACAGATACGCAGTATTTT.

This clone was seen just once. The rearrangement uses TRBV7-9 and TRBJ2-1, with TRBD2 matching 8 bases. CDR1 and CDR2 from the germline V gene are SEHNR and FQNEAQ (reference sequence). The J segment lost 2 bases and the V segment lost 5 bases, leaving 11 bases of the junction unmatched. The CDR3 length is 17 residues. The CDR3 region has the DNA TGTGCCAGCAGCAAAAACAGCGGGAGCATCCCCTACAATGAGCAGTTCTTC. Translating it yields CASSKNSGSIPYNEQFF. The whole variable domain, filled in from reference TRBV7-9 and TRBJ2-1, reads DTGVSQNPRHKITKRGQNVTFRCDPISEHNRLYWYRQTLGQGPEFLTYFQNEAQLEKSRLLSDRFSAERPKGSFSTLEIQRTEQGDSAMYLCASSKNSGSIPYNEQFFGPGTRLTVL.

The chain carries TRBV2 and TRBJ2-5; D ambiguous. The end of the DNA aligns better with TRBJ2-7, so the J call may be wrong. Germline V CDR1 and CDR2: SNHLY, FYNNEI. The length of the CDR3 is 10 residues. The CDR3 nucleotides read TGTGCCAGCAGCAACTACGAGCAGTACTTC. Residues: CASSNYEQYF.

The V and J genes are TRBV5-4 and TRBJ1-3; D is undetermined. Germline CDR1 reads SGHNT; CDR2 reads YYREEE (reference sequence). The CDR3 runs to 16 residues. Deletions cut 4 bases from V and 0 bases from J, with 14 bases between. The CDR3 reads CASSDKGLPSGNTIYF. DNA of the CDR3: TGTGCCAGCAGCGATAAAGGGTTGCCCTCTGGAAACACCATATATTTT. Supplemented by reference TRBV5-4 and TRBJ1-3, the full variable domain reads ETGVTQSPTHLIKTRGQQVTLRCSSQSGHNTVSWYQQALGQGPQFIFQYYREEENGRGNFPPRFSGLQFPNYSSELNVNALELDDSALYLCASSDKGLPSGNTIYFGEGSWLTVV.

CDR3 amino acids: CASSRLPQANQPQHF. CDR3 nucleotide sequence: TGTGCCAGCAGTCGCCTCCCTCAGGCGAATCAGCCCCAGCATTTT. The J gene is TRBJ1-5, the V gene TRBV6-5; no definite D call. This CDR3 is built from 15 residues. The ends were cut back, 5 bases at V and 4 bases at J, with 15 bases in the middle. Germline lookup yields CDR1 MNHEY and CDR2 SVGAGI.

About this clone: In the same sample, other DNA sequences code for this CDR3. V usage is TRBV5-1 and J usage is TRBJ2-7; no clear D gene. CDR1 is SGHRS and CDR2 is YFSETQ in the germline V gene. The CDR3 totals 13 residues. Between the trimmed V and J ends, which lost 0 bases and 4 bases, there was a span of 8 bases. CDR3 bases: TGCGCCAGCAGCTTGGGGGGTCCATACGAGCAGTACTTC. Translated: CASSLGGPYEQYF.

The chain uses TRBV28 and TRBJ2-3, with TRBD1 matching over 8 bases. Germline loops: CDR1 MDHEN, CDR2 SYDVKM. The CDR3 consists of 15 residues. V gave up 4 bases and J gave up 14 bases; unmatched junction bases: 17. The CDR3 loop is CASSSPGGAGPRGYF. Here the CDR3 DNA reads TGTGCCAGCAGTTCTCCAGGGGGCGCCGGGCCCCGGGGGTATTTT.

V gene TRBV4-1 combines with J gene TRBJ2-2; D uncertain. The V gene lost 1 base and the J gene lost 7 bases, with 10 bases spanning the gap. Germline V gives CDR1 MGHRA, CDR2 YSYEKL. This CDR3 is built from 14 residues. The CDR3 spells CASSQVPGFGELFF. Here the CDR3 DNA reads TGCGCCAGCAGCCAAGTTCCCGGCTTCGGGGAGCTGTTTTTT.

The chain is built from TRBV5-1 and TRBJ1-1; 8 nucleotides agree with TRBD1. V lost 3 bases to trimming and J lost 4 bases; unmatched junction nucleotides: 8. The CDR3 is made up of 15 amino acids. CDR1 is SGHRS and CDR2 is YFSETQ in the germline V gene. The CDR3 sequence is CASSSQGALGTEAFF. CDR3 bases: TGCGCCAGCAGCTCGCAGGGGGCGTTGGGCACTGAAGCTTTCTTT.

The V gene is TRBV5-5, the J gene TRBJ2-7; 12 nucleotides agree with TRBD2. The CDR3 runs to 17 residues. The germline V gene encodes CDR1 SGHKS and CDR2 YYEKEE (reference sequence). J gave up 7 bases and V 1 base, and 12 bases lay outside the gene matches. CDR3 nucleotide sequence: TGTGCCAGCAGCTTGTGGTCTAGCGGGAGGGCAGAATGGGAGCAGTACTTC. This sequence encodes CASSLWSSGRAEWEQYF.

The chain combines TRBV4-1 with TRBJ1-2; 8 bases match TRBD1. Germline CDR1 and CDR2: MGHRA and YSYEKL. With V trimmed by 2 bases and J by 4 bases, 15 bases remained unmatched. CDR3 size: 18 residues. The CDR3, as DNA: TGCGCCAGCAGCCAAACACCGGGACAGGAAGCCCTTGGCTATGGCTACACCTTC. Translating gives CASSQTPGQEALGYGYTF.

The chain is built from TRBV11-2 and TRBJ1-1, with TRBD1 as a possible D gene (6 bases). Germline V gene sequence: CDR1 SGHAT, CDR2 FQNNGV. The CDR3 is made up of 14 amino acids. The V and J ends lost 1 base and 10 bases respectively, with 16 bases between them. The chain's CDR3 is CASSLAGTTGRAFF. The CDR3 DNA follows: TGTGCCAGCAGCTTAGCCGGGACAACAGGGCGAGCTTTCTTT.

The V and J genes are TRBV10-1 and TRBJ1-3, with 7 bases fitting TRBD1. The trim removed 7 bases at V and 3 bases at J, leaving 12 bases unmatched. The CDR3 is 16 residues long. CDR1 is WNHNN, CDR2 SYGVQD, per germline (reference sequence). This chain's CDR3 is CASTKTTGVSGNTIYF. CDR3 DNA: TGCGCCAGCACCAAGACAACAGGGGTAAGTGGAAACACCATATATTTT.

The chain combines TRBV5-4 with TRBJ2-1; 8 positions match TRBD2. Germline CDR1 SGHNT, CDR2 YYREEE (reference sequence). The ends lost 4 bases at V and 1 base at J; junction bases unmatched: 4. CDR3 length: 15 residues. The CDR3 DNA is TGTGCCAGCAGCGGGGGCGGGAGGTCCTACAATGAGCAGTTCTTC. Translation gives CASSGGGRSYNEQFF.